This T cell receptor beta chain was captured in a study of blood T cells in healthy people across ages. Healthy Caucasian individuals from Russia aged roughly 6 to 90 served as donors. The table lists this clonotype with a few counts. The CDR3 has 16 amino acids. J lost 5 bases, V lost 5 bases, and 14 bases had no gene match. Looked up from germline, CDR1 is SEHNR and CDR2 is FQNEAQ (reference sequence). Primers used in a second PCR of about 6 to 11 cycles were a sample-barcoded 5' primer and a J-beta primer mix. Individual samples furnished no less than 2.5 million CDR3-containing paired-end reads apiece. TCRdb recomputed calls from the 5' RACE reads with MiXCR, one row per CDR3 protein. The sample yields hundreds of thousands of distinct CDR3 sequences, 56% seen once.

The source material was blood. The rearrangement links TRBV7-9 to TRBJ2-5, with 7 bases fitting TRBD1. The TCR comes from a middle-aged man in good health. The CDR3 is CASSGGTTGEAETQYF. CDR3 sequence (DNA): TGTGCCAGCAGCGGGGGAACAACAGGGGAAGCGGAGACCCAGTACTTC.